This T cell receptor (beta chain) was sequenced in a study of beta chain features in type 1 diabetes. Sequenced material consisted of expressed TCRB transcripts (all of the isolated RNA was reverse transcribed). Measured with immunoSEQ multiplex PCR; TCRdb has only the in-frame clones, and not every one. The data hold 300,000 to 350,000 clones, with around 13% observed a single time. The table lists this clone with a few counts. The germline V gene encodes CDR1 MNHNS and CDR2 SASEGT. The CDR3 runs to 16 residues. J lost 0 bases, V lost 3 bases, and 7 bases had no gene match. This sequence was found in a man aged 30 to 45 in good health. This rearrangement joins TRBV6-1 to TRBJ1-1, with 7 bases lining up with TRBD1. What was sequenced was central memory CD4+ T cells from blood. The DNA of the CDR3 is TGTGCCAGCAGTGACCGGTCAGGGGGAGTGAACACTGAAGCTTTCTTT. This codes for CASSDRSGGVNTEAFF.